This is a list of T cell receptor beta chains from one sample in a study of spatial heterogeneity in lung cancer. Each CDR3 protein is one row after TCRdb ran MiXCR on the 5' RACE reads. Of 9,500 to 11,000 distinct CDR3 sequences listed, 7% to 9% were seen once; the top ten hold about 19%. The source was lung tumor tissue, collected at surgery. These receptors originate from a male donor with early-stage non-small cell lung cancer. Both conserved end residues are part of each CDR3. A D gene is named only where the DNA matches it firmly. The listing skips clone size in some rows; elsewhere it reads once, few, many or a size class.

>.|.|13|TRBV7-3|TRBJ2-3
CASSQTRTDTQYF
TGTGCCAGCAGCCAAACGCGGACAGATACGCAGTATTTT
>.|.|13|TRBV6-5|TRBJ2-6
CASSPAGANVLTF
TGTGCCAGCAGTCCGGCTGGGGCCAACGTCCTGACTTTC
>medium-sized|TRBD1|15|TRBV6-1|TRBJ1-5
CASSGQGFSNQPQHF
TGTGCCAGCAGTGGACAGGGCTTTAGCAATCAGCCCCAGCATTTT
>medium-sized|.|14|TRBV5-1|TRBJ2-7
CASSLGGIGREQYF
TGCGCCAGCAGCTTGGGAGGAATAGGGAGGGAGCAGTACTTC
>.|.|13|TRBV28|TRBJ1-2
CASSLRGVRGYTF
TGTGCCAGCAGTTTAAGGGGCGTAAGGGGCTACACCTTC
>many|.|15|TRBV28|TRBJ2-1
CASSFKAGVYNEQFF
TGTGCCAGCAGCTTTAAAGCGGGCGTGTACAATGAGCAGTTCTTC
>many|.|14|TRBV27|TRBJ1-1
CASSLLRMNTEAFF
TGTGCCAGCAGTTTATTGAGGATGAACACTGAAGCTTTCTTT
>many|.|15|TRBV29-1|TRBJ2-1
CSVDSWAGEDNEQFF
TGCAGCGTTGATTCTTGGGCAGGAGAAGATAATGAGCAGTTCTTC
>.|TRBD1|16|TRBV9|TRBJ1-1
CASSPGTGNGATEAFF
TGTGCCAGCAGTCCCGGGACAGGGAACGGGGCCACTGAAGCTTTCTTT
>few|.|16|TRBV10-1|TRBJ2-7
CASSAGIQGEPYEQYF
TGCGCCAGCAGTGCAGGCATACAGGGAGAGCCCTACGAGCAGTACTTC
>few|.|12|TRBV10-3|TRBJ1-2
CAISVRRSGYTF
TGTGCCATCAGTGTGAGAAGGTCTGGCTACACCTTC